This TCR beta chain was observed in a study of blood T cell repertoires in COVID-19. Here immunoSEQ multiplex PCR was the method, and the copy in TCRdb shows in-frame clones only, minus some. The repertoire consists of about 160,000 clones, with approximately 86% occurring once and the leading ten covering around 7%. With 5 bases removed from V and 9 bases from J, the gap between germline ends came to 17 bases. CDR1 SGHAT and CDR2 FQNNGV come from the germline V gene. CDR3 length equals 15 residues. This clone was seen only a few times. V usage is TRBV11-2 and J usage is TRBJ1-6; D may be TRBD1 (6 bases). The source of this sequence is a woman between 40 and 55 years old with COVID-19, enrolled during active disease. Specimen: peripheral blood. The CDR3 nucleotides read TGTGCCAGCAGCAGCGCGACAGGTGGCGGTTCACCCCTCCACTTT. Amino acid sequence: CASSSATGGGSPLHF.